The 7 T cell receptor beta chains in this list originate from one sample, sequenced in a study of regulatory T cells in long-lasting Graves disease. Time point reported: newly diagnosed GD, antithyroid drugs for less than 3 months. Scientists built the TCR library using RNA that was extracted from PBMCs. Construction of the TCR beta libraries employed iRepertoire HTBI primers in conjunction with Arm-PCR of CDR3 regions. TCRdb ran MiXCR on the multiplex PCR reads and lists one entry per CDR3 protein. Of 550,000 to 650,000 distinct CDR3 sequences listed, 15% to 20% are singletons. Separately, the same data were catalogued under a study of T cells in Graves' hyperthyroidism and ophthalmopathy.

The sample consisted of peripheral blood mononuclear cells (PBMCs), taken at new diagnosis, from a patient treated with antithyroid drugs. The receptors originated from a man younger than 35 with Graves disease.

The chain is built from TRBV7-9 and TRBJ2-2; D is unresolved. The CDR3 is made up of 14 amino acids. Germline CDR1 is SEHNR and CDR2 is FQNEAQ (reference sequence). V lost 6 bases to trimming and J lost 0 bases, with 8 bases between them. CDR3 loop: CASREAPNTGELFF. CDR3 in DNA: TGTGCCAGCAGGGAAGCGCCGAACACCGGGGAGCTGTTTTTT.

On this clonotype itself: A much bigger clone sits one base away, suggesting this may be a read error. The chain uses TRBV9 and TRBJ2-7, with 14 nucleotides matching TRBD2. Trimming at V came to 4 bases and at J to 4 bases, leaving 7 bases not matched to a gene. CDR3 length equals 16 residues. Germline CDR1 SGDLS, CDR2 YYNGEE. The CDR3: CASSHGTSGSGYEQYF. The CDR3 DNA sequence: TGTGCCAGCAGCCACGGGACTAGCGGGAGTGGTTACGAGCAGTACTTC. The entire variable domain, with the rest obtained from reference TRBV9 and TRBJ2-7, is as follows: DSGVTQTPKHLITATGQRVTLRCSPRSGDLSVYWYQQSLDQGLQFLIQYYNGEERAKGNILERFSAQQFPDLHSELNLSSLELGDSALYFCASSHGTSGSGYEQYFGPGTRLTVT.

This clonotype has ten or more counts. The chain combines TRBV6-5 with TRBJ2-7, with TRBD2 matching 13 bases. Trimming removed 2 bases from V and 2 bases from J; junction bases left unmatched: 15. CDR3 length: 20 residues. Germline loops: CDR1 MNHEY, CDR2 SVGAGI. The CDR3 here is CASSYDTSGRAGVITYEQYF. The CDR3, as DNA: TGTGCCAGCAGTTACGATACTAGCGGGAGGGCCGGGGTAATAACCTACGAGCAGTACTTC.

The chain joins TRBV5-4 to TRBJ1-1, with D hard to call. This CDR3 region has 14 residues. V shed 4 bases and J shed 4 bases, with 14 bases lying between them. The germline V gene has CDR1 SGHNT and CDR2 YYREEE (reference sequence). CDR3 sequence: CASSEAGPATEAFF. In DNA, the CDR3 is TGTGCCAGCAGCGAAGCTGGGCCTGCCACTGAAGCTTTCTTT.

This clonotype was recorded many times. The chain combines TRBV2 with TRBJ2-1; 8 bases match TRBD2. The CDR3 totals 16 residues. Germline V gene data show CDR1 as SNHLY and CDR2 as FYNNEI. Trimming removed 4 bases from V and 6 bases from J; junction bases left unmatched: 11. The CDR3 spells CASSAVSGTSRNEQFF. In nucleotides, the CDR3 is TGTGCCAGCAGTGCCGTGTCCGGGACTAGTCGCAATGAGCAGTTCTTC.

The chain is built from TRBV7-9 and TRBJ2-5; 16 positions agree with TRBD2. Per germline, CDR1 SEHNR and CDR2 FQNEAQ (reference sequence). This CDR3 region has 16 residues. The V segment lost 10 bases and the J segment 7 bases; nucleotides outside the gene matches: 12. The CDR3 sequence: CAIPGTSGRASGTQYF. CDR3 nucleotide sequence: TGTGCCATTCCTGGGACTAGCGGGAGGGCTAGTGGGACCCAGTACTTC. Full variable domain (remainder filled in from reference TRBV7-9 and TRBJ2-5): DTGVSQNPRHKITKRGQNVTFRCDPISEHNRLYWYRQTLGQGPEFLTYFQNEAQLEKSRLLSDRFSAERPKGSFSTLEIQRTEQGDSAMYLCAIPGTSGRASGTQYFGPGTRLLVL.

This clonotype was seen ten or more times. J is TRBJ2-5 and V is TRBV29-1, with 7 positions matching TRBD1. V was pared by 7 bases and J by 4 bases, with 6 bases of the junction left unmatched. The V gene's germline CDR1 is SQVTM and CDR2 ANQGSEA. The CDR3 is 12 amino acids. Written as DNA, the CDR3 is TGCAGCGAAAGACAGGGAAGAGAGACCCAGTACTTC. Its translation: CSERQGRETQYF.